This T cell receptor beta chain was profiled in a study of blood T cell repertoires in COVID-19. Study-wide context: From the United States, Italy and Spain came samples of acute and convalescent COVID-19.

Only in-frame clones appear in the TCRdb table, and some are missing; sequencing was by immunoSEQ multiplex PCR. This sample has just under 350,000 clones, with about 93% found just once. The CDR3 is made up of 15 amino acids. The germline V gene encodes CDR1 MNHEY and CDR2 SVGAGI. The germline V and J ends were trimmed by 4 bases and 0 bases, with 10 bases remaining between them. Sequenced: peripheral blood. The clonotype originates from a young woman who had recovered from COVID-19. The rearrangement joins TRBV6-5 to TRBJ2-1; D possibly corresponds to TRBD2 (6 bases). In DNA, the CDR3 is TGTGCCAGCAGTTGGCGGGGCAGCTCCTACAATGAGCAGTTCTTC. Translation gives CASSWRGSSYNEQFF.